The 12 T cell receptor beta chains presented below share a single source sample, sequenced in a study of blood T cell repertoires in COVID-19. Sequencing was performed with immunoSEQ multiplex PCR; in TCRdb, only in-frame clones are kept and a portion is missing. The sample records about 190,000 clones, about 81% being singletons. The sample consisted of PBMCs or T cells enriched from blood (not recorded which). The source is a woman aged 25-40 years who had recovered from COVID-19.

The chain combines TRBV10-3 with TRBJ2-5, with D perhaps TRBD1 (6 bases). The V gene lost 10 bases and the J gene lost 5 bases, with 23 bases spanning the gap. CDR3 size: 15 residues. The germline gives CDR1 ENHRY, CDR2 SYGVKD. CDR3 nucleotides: TGTGCCACCTGTCGAACGCAAGGGGGTCAGGAGACCCAGTACTTC. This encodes CATCRTQGGQETQYF.

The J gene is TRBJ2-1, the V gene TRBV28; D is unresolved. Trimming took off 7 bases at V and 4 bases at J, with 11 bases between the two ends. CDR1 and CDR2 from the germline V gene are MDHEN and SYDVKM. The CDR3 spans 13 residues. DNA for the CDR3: TGTGCCAGCATCCCAAGCACGTACAATGAGCAGTTCTTC. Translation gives CASIPSTYNEQFF.

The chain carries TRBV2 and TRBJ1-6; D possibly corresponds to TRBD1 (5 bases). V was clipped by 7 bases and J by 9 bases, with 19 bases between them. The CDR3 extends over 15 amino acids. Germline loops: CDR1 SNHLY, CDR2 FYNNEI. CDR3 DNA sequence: TGTGCCAGCATTCCGCCCGGCCAGGGAGGTTCACCCCTCCACTTT. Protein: CASIPPGQGGSPLHF.

The CDR3 sequence is CASSFGGGREQYF. For the CDR3, the DNA is TGTGCCAGCAGTTTCGGGGGAGGGCGCGAGCAGTACTTC. V usage is TRBV27 and J usage is TRBJ2-7; TRBD2 aligns across 7 bases. J lost 6 bases, V lost 3 bases, and 5 bases had no gene match. The CDR3 is 13 residues long. Germline V gene data show CDR1 as MNHEY and CDR2 as SMNVEV (reference sequence).

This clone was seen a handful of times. The CDR3 region is CSVALAGGPNTQYF. For the CDR3, the DNA is TGCAGCGTTGCCTTAGCGGGGGGGCCTAATACGCAGTATTTT. The rearrangement links TRBV29-1 to TRBJ2-3; 11 bases are a match to TRBD2. V lost 4 bases to trimming and J lost 7 bases; unmatched junction nucleotides: 7. The CDR3 consists of 14 residues. The germline gives CDR1 SQVTM, CDR2 ANQGSEA.

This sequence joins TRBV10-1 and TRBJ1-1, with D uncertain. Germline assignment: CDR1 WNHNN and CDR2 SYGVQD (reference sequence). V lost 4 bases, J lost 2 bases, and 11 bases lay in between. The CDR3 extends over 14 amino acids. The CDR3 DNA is TGCGCCAGCAGTGCCACCGGGTTTAACACTGAAGCTTTCTTT. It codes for CASSATGFNTEAFF.

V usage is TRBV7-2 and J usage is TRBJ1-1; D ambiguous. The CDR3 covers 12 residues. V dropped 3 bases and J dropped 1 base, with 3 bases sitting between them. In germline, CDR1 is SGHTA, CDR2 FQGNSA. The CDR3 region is CASSFQNTEAFF. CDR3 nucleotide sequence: TGTGCCAGCAGCTTTCAGAACACTGAAGCTTTCTTT.

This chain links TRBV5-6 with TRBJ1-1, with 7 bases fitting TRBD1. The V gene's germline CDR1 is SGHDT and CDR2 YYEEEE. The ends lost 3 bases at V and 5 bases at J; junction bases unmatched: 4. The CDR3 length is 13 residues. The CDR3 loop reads CASSSQGVTEAFF. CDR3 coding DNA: TGTGCCAGCAGCTCTCAGGGGGTAACTGAAGCTTTCTTT.

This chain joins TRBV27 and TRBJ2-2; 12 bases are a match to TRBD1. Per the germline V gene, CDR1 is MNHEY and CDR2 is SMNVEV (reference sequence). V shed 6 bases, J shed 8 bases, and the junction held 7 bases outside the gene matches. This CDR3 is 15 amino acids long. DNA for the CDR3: TGTGCCAGCAGCCTAGGGGACAGGGGGCCTGGGGAGCTGTTTTTT. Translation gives CASSLGDRGPGELFF.

Written as DNA, the CDR3 is TGTGCCAGCAGCTACAGGGCGGTGGCTGAAGCTTTCTTT. This encodes CASSYRAVAEAFF. This sequence joins TRBV7-8 and TRBJ1-1, with D maybe TRBD1 (6 bases). Per the germline V gene, CDR1 is SGHVS and CDR2 is FQNEAQ. The V and J ends lost 4 bases and 6 bases respectively, with 12 bases between them. CDR3 length: 13 residues.

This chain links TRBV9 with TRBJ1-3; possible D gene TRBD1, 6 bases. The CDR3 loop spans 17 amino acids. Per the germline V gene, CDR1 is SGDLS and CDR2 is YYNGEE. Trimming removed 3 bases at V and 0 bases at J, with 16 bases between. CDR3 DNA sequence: TGTGCCAGCAGCGCCTCTCCGGGACAAGACTCTGGAAACACCATATATTTT. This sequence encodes CASSASPGQDSGNTIYF. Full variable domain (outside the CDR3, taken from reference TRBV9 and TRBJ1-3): DSGVTQTPKHLITATGQRVTLRCSPRSGDLSVYWYQQSLDQGLQFLIQYYNGEERAKGNILERFSAQQFPDLHSELNLSSLELGDSALYFCASSASPGQDSGNTIYFGEGSWLTVV.

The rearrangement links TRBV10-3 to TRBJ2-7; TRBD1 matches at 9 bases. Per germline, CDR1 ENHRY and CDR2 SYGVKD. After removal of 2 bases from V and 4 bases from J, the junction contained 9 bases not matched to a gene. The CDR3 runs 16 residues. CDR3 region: CAISERLQGAIYEQYF. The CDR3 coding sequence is TGTGCCATCAGTGAGAGGTTACAGGGGGCAATATACGAGCAGTACTTC.